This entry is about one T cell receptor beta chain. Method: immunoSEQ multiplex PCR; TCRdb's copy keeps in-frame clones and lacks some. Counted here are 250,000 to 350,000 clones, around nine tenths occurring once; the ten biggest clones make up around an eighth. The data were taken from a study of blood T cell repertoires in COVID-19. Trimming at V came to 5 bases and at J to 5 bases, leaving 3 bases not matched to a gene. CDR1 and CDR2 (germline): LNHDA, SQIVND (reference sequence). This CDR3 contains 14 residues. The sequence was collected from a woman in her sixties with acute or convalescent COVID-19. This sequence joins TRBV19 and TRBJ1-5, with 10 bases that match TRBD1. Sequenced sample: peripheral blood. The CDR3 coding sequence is TGTGCCAGTAGTGCGACAGGGGGCTATCAGCCCCAGCATTTT. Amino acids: CASSATGGYQPQHF.